This TCR beta chain stems from a study of response to subunit inactivated influenza vaccine. TCRdb recomputed calls from the RT-PCR reads with MiXCR, one row per CDR3 protein. The data contain about 500,000 distinct CDR3 sequences, 16% of them singletons. Comments on this clonotype: What it binds is not known.

Study-level findings and limits: It was the authors' suggestion that each seasonal influenza vaccination recruits few new T cells.

This clonotype was obtained from a man aged 45-69 years who received an inactivated influenza vaccine. The input for sequencing was CD4+ T cells sorted from PBMCs, taken roughly 24 months after vaccination.

This CDR3 is CASSYRRDRDSGANVLTF. CDR3 sequence (DNA): TGTGCCAGCAGTTACCGGCGGGACAGGGATTCTGGGGCCAACGTCCTGACTTTC. The gene calls are TRBV6-5 and TRBJ2-6, with TRBD1 matching 9 bases. Germline CDR1 is MNHEY and CDR2 is SVGAGI. This CDR3 comprises 18 residues. V was pared by 2 bases and J by 1 base, with 6 bases of the junction left unmatched.